This TCR beta chain was sequenced during a study of cytomegalovirus exposure and HLA in healthy donors. Points from the study as a whole: In an earlier analysis, about 87% or about 30%: the productive usage of most TCR beta V segments.

Concerning this clone itself: No antigen is known for it.

PCR amplification relied on 60 Vbeta primers (plus 13 Jbeta primers). The data were produced by immunoSEQ multiplex PCR, yet TCRdb's version contains in-frame clones alone and is incomplete. This sample has about 190,000 clones; around 80% occur once, and the top ten carry 1.5% to 2%. The CDR3 is made up of 15 amino acids. J was trimmed by 2 bases and V by 4 bases; bases with no gene match: 9. Germline V lookup: CDR1 SQVTM, CDR2 ANQGSEA. The chain couples TRBV29-1 to TRBJ2-7; 9 bases line up with TRBD2. Sequencing was performed on PBMCs. The receptor was isolated from a man between 18 and 29 years old in good health and CMV-seronegative. As DNA, the CDR3 is TGCAGCGTTGTCGTCCGGACTAGCGTGGCCTACGAGCAGTACTTC. Protein sequence: CSVVVRTSVAYEQYF.